One sample yielded the 10 T cell receptor beta chains listed below, sequenced in a study of radiotherapy plus CTLA-4 blockade in lung cancer (dated by TCRdb to about 2018). The library relied on the immunoSEQ multiplex PCR assay. In its TCRdb copy, this immuneACCESS table keeps in-frame sequences only and misses some clones. Where compared with another copy, unresolved V genes explain less than half of these, and the others have no known cause. The sample contains about 100,000 clones, roughly four fifths of them found a single time. The top ten clonotypes cover around 0.9% of the sample. This specimen was peripheral blood, taken from a patient treated with radiotherapy plus ipilimumab. These receptors originate from a human donor with non-small cell lung cancer who had stable disease on radiotherapy plus ipilimumab.

This chain connects TRBV11-2 to TRBJ1-5; 7 bases line up with TRBD1. This CDR3 is 17 amino acids long. V shed 5 bases and J 2 bases; nucleotides not matched to a gene: 12. CDR1 and CDR2 from the germline V gene are SGHAT and FQNNGV. The DNA for the CDR3 is TGTGCCAGCAGCCTTGAAGGGGGCCTTGGGCGCAATCAGCCCCAGCATTTT. Residues: CASSLEGGLGRNQPQHF.

The rearrangement links TRBV30 to TRBJ2-1, with 12 nucleotides matching TRBD2. CDR1 and CDR2 (germline): GTSNPN, SVGIG (reference sequence). The CDR3 consists of 16 residues. With V trimmed by 1 base and J by 4 bases, 5 bases remained unmatched. CDR3 residues: CAWSDPGLAGYNEQFF. CDR3 bases: TGTGCCTGGAGTGACCCAGGACTAGCGGGATACAATGAGCAGTTCTTC.

V usage is TRBV6-4 and J usage is TRBJ2-7; 12 positions agree with TRBD1. The trim removed 4 bases at V and 6 bases at J, leaving 7 bases unmatched. Germline CDR1 MRHNA, CDR2 SNTAGT. This CDR3 is 15 amino acids long. CDR3 region: CASSAGTGGSGEQYF. In nucleotides, the CDR3 is TGTGCCAGCAGTGCCGGGACAGGGGGCTCAGGCGAGCAGTACTTC.

The rearrangement joins TRBV18 to TRBJ2-3, with 9 bases aligning to TRBD2. The CDR3 spans 17 residues. In germline, CDR1 is KGHSH, CDR2 LQKENI. The V and J ends lost 2 bases and 0 bases, in that order; junction bases with no gene match: 6. CDR3 loop: CASSPSLAGSSTDTQYF. CDR3 bases: TGTGCCAGCTCACCATCGCTAGCGGGATCTAGCACAGATACGCAGTATTTT.

The chain recombines TRBV2 with TRBJ1-3; D gene ambiguous. The CDR3 runs to 14 residues. Germline-derived CDR1 and CDR2 are SNHLY and FYNNEI. V was trimmed by 6 bases and J by 4 bases, leaving 13 bases between them. The CDR3 here is CASRGMIAGNTIYF. The DNA of the CDR3 is TGTGCCAGCAGAGGTATGATCGCGGGAAACACCATATATTTT.

The chain couples TRBV5-1 to TRBJ2-3, with TRBD2 matching over 8 bases. The CDR3 runs 14 residues. CDR1 SGHRS and CDR2 YFSETQ come from the germline V gene. Trimming at V came to 1 base and at J to 5 bases, leaving 3 bases not matched to a gene. The chain's CDR3 is CASSLPSGGDTQYF. Here the CDR3 DNA reads TGCGCCAGCAGCTTGCCCAGCGGGGGAGATACGCAGTATTTT. The entire variable domain, with the rest obtained from reference TRBV5-1 and TRBJ2-3, is as follows: KAGVTQTPRYLIKTRGQQVTLSCSPISGHRSVSWYQQTPGQGLQFLFEYFSETQRNKGNFPGRFSGRQFSNSRSEMNVSTLELGDSALYLCASSLPSGGDTQYFGPGTRLTVL.

The rearrangement uses TRBV2 and TRBJ2-7; D is ambiguous. CDR3 length: 12 residues. The germline V gene has CDR1 SNHLY and CDR2 FYNNEI. The ends were cut back, 9 bases at V and 0 bases at J, with 9 bases in the middle. This CDR3 reads CASNRDSYEQYF. CDR3 sequence (DNA): TGTGCCAGTAATAGGGACTCCTACGAGCAGTACTTC.

This clone was counted only a few times. CDR3 amino acids: CASSRYGRLVGADTQYF. The CDR3 nucleotides read TGTGCCAGCAGTCGCTACGGCAGACTAGTAGGTGCAGATACGCAGTATTTT. This rearrangement joins TRBV28 to TRBJ2-3, with TRBD2 as a possible D gene (6 bases). Germline V gives CDR1 MDHEN, CDR2 SYDVKM. Trimming stripped 5 bases from V and 4 bases from J, with 22 bases between. This CDR3 is built from 17 residues.

This chain uses TRBV9 with TRBJ2-7; 11 bases map to TRBD2. The trim removed 6 bases at V and 3 bases at J, leaving 5 bases unmatched. The CDR3 extends over 14 amino acids. Germline V gene lookup returns CDR1 SGDLS and CDR2 YYNGEE. The CDR3 bases are TGTGCCAGCAAGCCGGGACTAGCGGACTACGAGCAGTACTTC. Encoded protein: CASKPGLADYEQYF. The full variable domain, in which reference TRBV9 and TRBJ2-7 provide the parts outside the CDR3, is DSGVTQTPKHLITATGQRVTLRCSPRSGDLSVYWYQQSLDQGLQFLIQYYNGEERAKGNILERFSAQQFPDLHSELNLSSLELGDSALYFCASKPGLADYEQYFGPGTRLTVT.

V and J are TRBV30 and TRBJ1-5; 11 positions agree with TRBD1. With 2 bases clipped from V and 6 bases from J, the junction kept 6 bases outside the gene matches. The germline CDR1 and CDR2 sequences are GTSNPN and SVGIG (reference sequence). The CDR3 length is 15 residues. The CDR3, as DNA: TGTGCCTGGAGTATGGGGACAGGGGGGTTTCAGCCCCAGCATTTT. Amino acid sequence: CAWSMGTGGFQPQHF.